The 31 T cell receptor beta chains reported below all come from one sample, sequenced in a study of glioma-infiltrating T cells. Amplification of TCR alpha and beta CDR3 regions from RNA used iRepertoire nested multiplex PCR. TCRdb re-analysed the multiplex PCR reads in MiXCR, keeping a single row per CDR3 protein. The sample holds tens of thousands of distinct CDR3 sequences, roughly 23% seen once. The sample consisted of glioma tissue, nonneoplastic brain tissue, or PBMCs (not recorded which). The source is a human donor with low-grade glioma or glioblastoma, undergoing nonglioma brain surgery, or in good health (not recorded which).

CDR3 sequence (DNA): TGTGCCATCAGCGATGACAGGGGGGCGACCAGGGCGTCCTACGAGCAGTACTTC. This codes for CAISDDRGATRASYEQYF. This chain links TRBV10-3 with TRBJ2-7, with 9 bases identical to TRBD1. The germline V gene encodes CDR1 ENHRY and CDR2 SYGVKD. This CDR3 contains 18 residues. The V and J ends lost 6 bases and 1 base, in that order; junction bases with no gene match: 16.

V gene TRBV3-1 combines with J gene TRBJ1-1; no firm D call. The germline CDR1 and CDR2 sequences are LGHDT and YNNKEL (reference sequence). CDR3 length: 14 residues. V was trimmed by 1 base and J by 5 bases, leaving 11 bases between them. The DNA for the CDR3 is TGTGCCAGCAGCCAAGGATCCGCGAAGACTGAAGCTTTCTTT. Its translation is CASSQGSAKTEAFF.

The chain joins TRBV30 to TRBJ1-1; 10 bases line up with TRBD1. The CDR3 runs to 16 residues. Germline trimming cut 8 bases from V and 0 bases from J; bases unmatched to any gene: 12. Germline CDR1 and CDR2: GTSNPN and SVGIG (reference sequence). The CDR3 DNA sequence: TGTGCCGGGACGGCGGGACAGGGGTACATGAACACTGAAGCTTTCTTT. Translation gives CAGTAGQGYMNTEAFF. The entire variable domain, with the rest obtained from reference TRBV30 and TRBJ1-1, is as follows: SQTIHQWPATLVQPVGSPLSLECTVEGTSNPNLYWYRQAAGRGLQLLFYSVGIGQISSEVPQNLSASRPQDRQFILSSKKLLLSDSGFYLCAGTAGQGYMNTEAFFGQGTRLTVV.

This clonotype has just a few counts. The chain has TRBV6-6 and TRBJ2-2; TRBD1 matches 7 bases. This CDR3 is 18 amino acids long. Germline V gene data show CDR1 as MNHNY and CDR2 as SVGAGI (reference sequence). Losses at the gene ends were 0 bases for V and 0 bases for J; bases not matched to a gene: 7. The CDR3 region is CASSYSGVGTANTGELFF. As DNA, the CDR3 is TGTGCCAGCAGTTACTCGGGAGTTGGGACAGCGAACACCGGGGAGCTGTTTTTT.

The V gene is TRBV11-2, the J gene TRBJ2-3; the D gene is possibly TRBD1 (6 bases). Per germline, CDR1 SGHAT and CDR2 FQNNGV. CDR3 length: 16 amino acids. Trimming cost V 3 bases and J 1 base, with 14 bases left between them. CDR3 DNA: TGTGCCAGCAGCTTCAAGGGGGAATTAGGCACAGATACGCAGTATTTT. Protein sequence: CASSFKGELGTDTQYF.

This sequence joins TRBV4-2 and TRBJ1-2, with 7 bases identical to TRBD1. This CDR3 contains 13 residues. The V segment lost 6 bases and the J segment 2 bases; nucleotides outside the gene matches: 3. CDR1 LGHNA and CDR2 YNFKEQ come from the germline V gene. The DNA for the CDR3 is TGTGCCAGCAGGACGACAGGGAACTATGGCTACACCTTC. Its translation is CASRTTGNYGYTF.

The table lists this clonotype with many counts. V usage is TRBV5-4 and J usage is TRBJ2-7, with D unresolved. Between the trimmed V and J ends, which lost 2 bases and 4 bases, there was a span of 7 bases. CDR3 length: 12 residues. Looked up from germline, CDR1 is SGHNT and CDR2 is YYREEE (reference sequence). In DNA, the CDR3 is TGTGCCAGCAGCTTACCCGGATACGAGCAGTACTTC. Its protein is CASSLPGYEQYF.

The sample holds many counts of this clonotype. The chain is built from TRBV6-6 and TRBJ2-3; D not certain. The CDR3 runs 14 residues. Germline CDR1 MNHNY, CDR2 SVGAGI (reference sequence). Trimming removed 0 bases from V and 3 bases from J, with 7 bases in between. For the CDR3, the DNA is TGTGCCAGCAGTTACTCACATGAAACAGATACGCAGTATTTT. Residues: CASSYSHETDTQYF.

There are many counts of this clonotype. The chain employs TRBV7-2 and TRBJ1-5; D remains ambiguous. CDR1 is SGHTA, CDR2 FQGNSA, per germline. The CDR3 runs to 13 residues. V was shortened by 3 bases and J by 4 bases, with 7 bases between the two germline ends. CDR3 protein: CASSLGWNQPQHF. CDR3 coding DNA: TGTGCCAGCAGCTTGGGATGGAATCAGCCCCAGCATTTT.

This clonotype was seen ten or more times. J is TRBJ1-2 and V is TRBV3-1, with unresolved D. The CDR3 is 14 amino acids. CDR1 and CDR2 (germline): LGHDT, YNNKEL (reference sequence). The ends were cut back, 2 bases at V and 2 bases at J, with 9 bases in the middle. Here the CDR3 DNA reads TGTGCCAGCAGCCAACAGGCCAACAACTATGGCTACACCTTC. Protein: CASSQQANNYGYTF.

This clonotype was observed a handful of times. This rearrangement joins TRBV18 to TRBJ2-6; D gene ambiguous. The CDR3 contains 15 residues. V was clipped by 2 bases and J by 0 bases, with 5 bases between them. Looked up from germline, CDR1 is KGHSH and CDR2 is LQKENI. Written as DNA, the CDR3 is TGTGCCAGCTCACCAATGGTCTCTGGGGCCAACGTCCTGACTTTC. This codes for CASSPMVSGANVLTF.

This clonotype was observed many times. The CDR3 reads CASSRQNSNQPQHF. The CDR3 coding sequence is TGTGCCAGCAGCCGACAGAATAGCAATCAGCCCCAGCATTTT. The chain uses TRBV7-2 and TRBJ1-5, with a weak D call TRBD1 (5 bases). CDR3 size: 14 residues. The V gene lost 5 bases and the J gene lost 0 bases, with 8 bases spanning the gap. CDR1 is SGHTA and CDR2 is FQGNSA in the germline V gene.

This clonotype was seen at least ten times. This chain links TRBV19 with TRBJ1-1, with a possible D match to TRBD1 (6 bases). This CDR3 is 15 amino acids long. Germline CDR1 is LNHDA and CDR2 is SQIVND (reference sequence). With 5 bases removed from V and 4 bases from J, the gap between germline ends came to 17 bases. For the CDR3, the DNA is TGTGCCAGTAGTCCCAGGCAGGGGATGGCCACTGAAGCTTTCTTT. This translates into CASSPRQGMATEAFF.

Points on this clonotype: This may stem from a read error, because a much larger clone lies one nucleotide away. The DNA for the CDR3 is TGTGCCAGCAGTTCAGGGGGTACTGAGGCCAACGTCCTGACTTTC. Its translation is CASSSGGTEANVLTF. The chain links TRBV28 to TRBJ2-6; 7 bases align to TRBD1. Germline assignment: CDR1 MDHEN and CDR2 SYDVKM. This CDR3 is built from 15 residues. V lost 4 bases to trimming and J lost 6 bases; unmatched junction nucleotides: 6.

This clonotype was detected many times. This sequence joins TRBV28 and TRBJ1-4; D gene ambiguous. CDR3 length equals 15 residues. Deletions cut 3 bases from V and 0 bases from J, with 8 bases between. The germline gives CDR1 MDHEN, CDR2 SYDVKM. The CDR3 DNA reads as TGTGCCAGCAGTTTGGGAGGAGCAACTAATGAAAAACTGTTTTTT. Its translation: CASSLGGATNEKLFF.

In its sample, this clonotype was seen many times. V gene TRBV7-9 combines with J gene TRBJ1-5; no firm D call. V dropped 1 base and J dropped 6 bases, with 4 bases sitting between them. The germline CDR1 and CDR2 sequences are SEHNR and FQNEAQ (reference sequence). CDR3 length: 12 amino acids. CDR3 bases: TGTGCCAGCAGCTTAGACAGTCAGCCCCAGCATTTT. Its translation: CASSLDSQPQHF.

The chain is built from TRBV29-1 and TRBJ2-4; maybe TRBD1 (5 bases). Trimming took off 0 bases at V and 8 bases at J, with 14 bases between the two ends. This CDR3 is 14 amino acids long. CDR1 is SQVTM, CDR2 ANQGSEA, per germline. The CDR3 sequence is CSVEDPRRGHIQYF. CDR3 bases: TGCAGCGTTGAAGACCCACGAAGGGGTCACATTCAGTACTTC.

This clonotype has ten or more counts. The chain combines TRBV6-1 with TRBJ2-5; 8 bases fit TRBD1. Germline CDR1 and CDR2: MNHNS and SASEGT. The CDR3 sequence is 17 residues long. V trimming: 5 bases; J trimming: 5 bases; junction bases outside the gene matches: 16. CDR3 nucleotide sequence: TGTGCCAGCAGTAGGGTGACAGGGGCTTTACTTACGGAGACCCAGTACTTC. Residues: CASSRVTGALLTETQYF.

At least ten counts were recorded for this clonotype. The chain employs TRBV7-6 and TRBJ2-7; possibly TRBD1 or TRBD2 for D (5 bases each). The germline V gene encodes CDR1 SGHVS and CDR2 FNYEAQ. CDR3 length equals 15 residues. With 5 bases removed from V and 2 bases from J, the gap between germline ends came to 16 bases. The DNA of the CDR3 is TGTGCCAGCAGCCCACAAGCCTCGGGGCCCTACGAGCAGTACTTC. It translates to CASSPQASGPYEQYF.

The chain joins TRBV20-1 to TRBJ1-1, with TRBD1 as a possible D gene (5 bases). The CDR3 has 14 amino acids. The V and J ends lost 6 bases and 5 bases respectively, with 19 bases between them. Germline V CDR1 and CDR2: DFQATT, SNEGSKA (reference sequence). The CDR3, as DNA: TGCAGTGCCAGCAGCTTAGGGGAGGCGACTGAAGCTTTCTTT. Its translation is CSASSLGEATEAFF.

In its sample, this clonotype was seen many times. As DNA, the CDR3 is TGCAGTGCTAGAGGTTCGACAGGGGCCTTAGATCCCCAGCATTTT. Protein: CSARGSTGALDPQHF. The chain combines TRBV20-1 with TRBJ1-5; 8 bases align to TRBD1. The trim removed 1 base at V and 10 bases at J, leaving 12 bases unmatched. The CDR3 has 15 amino acids. Per germline, CDR1 DFQATT and CDR2 SNEGSKA (reference sequence).

This rearrangement joins TRBV19 to TRBJ1-5, with 8 bases matching TRBD1. The germline V gene encodes CDR1 LNHDA and CDR2 SQIVND (reference sequence). Unmatched junction bases numbered 9, after V lost 5 bases and J lost 9 bases. The CDR3 length is 14 residues. The CDR3 nucleotides are TGTGCCAGTAGTTCGCCAGGGGGCGGATGGCCCCAGCATTTT. It encodes CASSSPGGGWPQHF.

Comment on this clonotype: A much larger clone sits a single nucleotide away, making a read error possible. V and J are TRBV20-1 and TRBJ2-7; D is ambiguous. The germline gives CDR1 DFQATT, CDR2 SNEGSKA (reference sequence). CDR3 size: 14 residues. V was cut by 3 bases and J by 1 base, with 13 bases left in between. In DNA, the CDR3 is TGCAGTGCTAGCGAAGCAGCCAGTTCCTACGAGCAGTACTTC. Its protein product is CSASEAASSYEQYF.

CDR3 loop: CASSLFRQGGETQYF. DNA for the CDR3: TGTGCCAGCTCGTTATTCCGACAGGGCGGAGAGACCCAGTACTTC. The V call is TRBV12-3 or TRBV12-4, the J call TRBJ2-5, with TRBD1 identical over 7 bases. The V segment lost 8 bases and the J segment 4 bases; nucleotides outside the gene matches: 13. The CDR3 sequence is 15 residues long.

This clonotype appeared many times. The genes are TRBV5-4 and TRBJ2-3; 7 nucleotides align to TRBD1. The germline gives CDR1 SGHNT, CDR2 YYREEE (reference sequence). The CDR3 runs to 15 residues. Losses at the gene ends were 2 bases for V and 2 bases for J; bases not matched to a gene: 5. The CDR3 protein is CASSLPGQFTDTQYF. The CDR3 DNA is TGTGCCAGCAGCTTACCGGGACAGTTCACAGATACGCAGTATTTT.

About this clonotype: A much bigger clone sits one base away, suggesting this may be a read error. V usage is TRBV7-6 and J usage is TRBJ2-5; D unresolved. V lost 4 bases to trimming and J lost 7 bases, with 10 bases between them. Germline V lookup: CDR1 SGHVS, CDR2 FNYEAQ. The CDR3 has 12 residues. CDR3: CASSSSRWTQYF. As DNA, the CDR3 is TGTGCCAGCAGCTCGAGTCGTTGGACCCAGTACTTC. Full variable domain (rest looked up from reference TRBV7-6 and TRBJ2-5): GAGVSQSPRYKVTKRGQDVALRCDPISGHVSLYWYRQALGQGPEFLTYFNYEAQQDKSGLPNDRFSAERPEGSISTLTIQRTEQRDSAMYRCASSSSRWTQYFGPGTRLLVL.

This clonotype was counted many times. The gene calls are TRBV12-3 or TRBV12-4 and TRBJ1-2; D remains unclear. V lost 5 bases and J lost 5, with 12 bases in between. This CDR3 has 13 residues. In DNA, the CDR3 is TGTGCCAGCAGTCCTGACGGAAAGTATGGCTACACCTTC. As protein: CASSPDGKYGYTF.

This clonotype has only a few counts. The chain links TRBV5-1 to TRBJ2-5; 8 bases line up with TRBD2. CDR1 is SGHRS, CDR2 YFSETQ, per germline. V lost 7 bases, J lost 3 bases, and 11 bases stayed unmatched. This CDR3 region has 15 residues. The CDR3 bases are TGCGCCAGCCGACGGAGCGGGAGTCGGGAAGAGACCCAGTACTTC. Encoded protein: CASRRSGSREETQYF.

V is TRBV19 and J is TRBJ2-2; D perhaps matches TRBD1 (5 bases). Germline CDR1 LNHDA, CDR2 SQIVND (reference sequence). The CDR3 length is 14 residues. V dropped 6 bases and J dropped 7 bases, with 15 bases sitting between them. CDR3 nucleotide sequence: TGTGCCAGTAGAACCCAGGGTCGAAGCGGGGAGCTGTTTTTT. Translation: CASRTQGRSGELFF. The full variable domain, rest sourced from reference TRBV19 and TRBJ2-2, is DGGITQSPKYLFRKEGQNVTLSCEQNLNHDAMYWYRQDPGQGLRLIYYSQIVNDFQKGDIAEGYSVSREKKESFPLTVTSAQKNPTAFYLCASRTQGRSGELFFGEGSRLTVL.

In this sample, this clonotype turned up a few times. The chain has TRBV5-4 and TRBJ2-4; D is ambiguous. The germline V gene encodes CDR1 SGHNT and CDR2 YYREEE (reference sequence). The ends were cut back, 4 bases at V and 5 bases at J, with 10 bases in the middle. The length of the CDR3 is 13 residues. The CDR3: CASSADPQNIQYF. For the CDR3, the DNA is TGTGCCAGCAGCGCAGACCCACAAAACATTCAGTACTTC.

This clonotype was counted a single time. Germline and junction disagree at one end, which may indicate a read error. This chain joins TRBV11-2 and TRBJ1-1; D perhaps matches TRBD1 (5 bases). Germline assignment: CDR1 SGHAT and CDR2 FQNNGV. CDR3 size: 15 residues. The CDR3 loop is CAGSSSGRQNTKAFF. CDR3 sequence (DNA): TGTGCCGGCAGCTCGTCTGGGCGACAGAACACTAAAGCTTTCTTT.